Below are 31 T cell receptor beta chains sequenced from a single sample in a study of T cells in Graves' hyperthyroidism and ophthalmopathy. Amplification targeted TCR beta CDR3 regions from RNA transcripts. In the first-round RT-PCR of the TCR CDR3, the HTBI primer set was used. One entry per CDR3 protein results from TCRdb running MiXCR on the multiplex PCR reads. This sample has more than 450,000 distinct CDR3 sequences, with 13% to 15% found just once. The material sequenced was blood. These receptors all stem from a woman between 35 and 50 years old with Graves' hyperthyroidism.

This clonotype was detected many times. The genes are TRBV28 and TRBJ1-5, with a possible D match to TRBD1 (6 bases). The CDR3 is 19 residues long. The V gene lost 8 bases and the J gene lost 1 base, with 27 bases spanning the gap. Germline-derived CDR1 and CDR2 are MDHEN and SYDVKM. The CDR3 protein is CASASSNLKGGGSNQPQHF. For the CDR3, the DNA is TGTGCCAGCGCCTCATCCAATCTCAAGGGGGGAGGCAGCAATCAGCCCCAGCATTTT.

This clonotype was picked up many times. The V and J genes are TRBV6-2 or TRBV6-3 and TRBJ2-3; TRBD2 might be the D (6 bases). The CDR3 covers 14 residues. Germline CDR1 MNHEY, CDR2 SVGEGT. Trimming pared 7 bases from V and 1 base from J, leaving 12 bases between. The DNA of the CDR3 is TGTGCCAGCACCACGGGAGAGGGCACAGATACGCAGTATTTT. Translation: CASTTGEGTDTQYF.

This clonotype was seen many times. V is TRBV2 and J is TRBJ1-6; a possible D gene is TRBD1 (5 bases). The CDR3 runs to 14 residues. CDR1 and CDR2 from the germline V gene are SNHLY and FYNNEI. The ends were cut back, 9 bases at V and 10 bases at J, with 19 bases in the middle. The CDR3 coding sequence is TGTGCCAGAGACGAGGGGCCCCGGGGGTCACCCCTCCACTTT. Translated: CARDEGPRGSPLHF.

This clonotype was found many times. This chain connects TRBV11-2 to TRBJ2-1; 9 bases fit TRBD2. V dropped 2 bases and J dropped 7; count of bases not matched to a gene: 6. The CDR3 is made up of 15 amino acids. CDR1 and CDR2 from the germline V gene are SGHAT and FQNNGV. CDR3 DNA sequence: TGTGCCAGCAGCTTATACGCTAGCGGGGCAAATGAGCAGTTCTTC. As protein: CASSLYASGANEQFF.

This clonotype was recorded many times. V and J are TRBV7-8 and TRBJ2-4; 7 bases line up with TRBD2. This CDR3 spans 16 amino acids. Germline assignment: CDR1 SGHVS and CDR2 FQNEAQ. V shed 1 base and J 0 bases; nucleotides not matched to a gene: 3. The CDR3 bases are TGTGCCAGCAGCTTAGGCGGGGGACTAGCCAAAAACATTCAGTACTTC. It translates to CASSLGGGLAKNIQYF.

V and J are TRBV19 and TRBJ2-6, with D uncertain. Germline V CDR1 and CDR2: LNHDA, SQIVND (reference sequence). The CDR3 covers 16 residues. The V end lost 6 bases, the J end lost 1 base, and 13 bases lay between the germline ends. The CDR3 DNA reads as TGTGCCAGTAGGACCCCAGGCTCTTCTGGGGCCAACGTCCTGACTTTC. Its protein is CASRTPGSSGANVLTF.

This clonotype was counted many times. This chain joins TRBV6-1 and TRBJ2-7, with 9 bases matching TRBD2. After removal of 6 bases from V and 4 bases from J, the junction contained 13 bases not matched to a gene. Per the germline V gene, CDR1 is MNHNS and CDR2 is SASEGT. This CDR3 comprises 16 residues. CDR3 in DNA: TGTGCCAGCAGCAGTATAGCGGGAGAGGTGGTTTACGAGCAGTACTTC. Translating it yields CASSSIAGEVVYEQYF.

The sample holds a few counts of this clonotype. The chain joins TRBV24-1 to TRBJ1-5, with 7 nucleotides matching TRBD1. The junction had 8 bases not matched to a gene; V was cut back by 5 bases and J by 5 bases. The CDR3 contains 15 residues. CDR1 is KGHDR and CDR2 is SFDVKD in the germline V gene. CDR3 bases: TGTGCCACCAGTGGACGAGAGACAGGGTATCAGCCCCAGCATTTT. It is translated as CATSGRETGYQPQHF.

This clonotype was seen more than once but under ten times. The chain recombines TRBV5-1 with TRBJ2-1; TRBD2 matches at 10 bases. Germline assignment: CDR1 SGHRS and CDR2 YFSETQ. The CDR3 has 14 residues. V was clipped by 8 bases and J by 3 bases; unmatched bases: 5. In DNA, the CDR3 is TGCGCCAGTAGGACTAGCGGCTTCTACAATGAGCAGTTCTTC. Amino acids: CASRTSGFYNEQFF.

This clonotype was observed a handful of times. This rearrangement joins TRBV24-1 to TRBJ2-1, with 8 bases identical to TRBD2. Germline loops: CDR1 KGHDR, CDR2 SFDVKD. The V segment lost 3 bases and the J segment 0 bases; nucleotides outside the gene matches: 0. There are 15 residues in the CDR3. The CDR3 nucleotides read TGTGCCACCAGTGATAGCGGGAGCTCCTACAATGAGCAGTTCTTC. It is translated as CATSDSGSSYNEQFF.

This clonotype was observed at least ten times. V is TRBV30 and J is TRBJ2-1, with TRBD2 identical over 12 bases. The CDR3 extends over 15 amino acids. The J segment lost 4 bases and the V segment lost 1 base, leaving 2 bases of the junction unmatched. From germline, CDR1 is GTSNPN and CDR2 SVGIG (reference sequence). CDR3 DNA: TGTGCCTGGAGTGGGACTAGCGGGAAATACAATGAGCAGTTCTTC. The encoded protein is CAWSGTSGKYNEQFF.

This clonotype was seen at least ten times. The J gene is TRBJ2-5, the V gene TRBV30; D remains ambiguous. The CDR3 length is 11 residues. Germline V lookup: CDR1 GTSNPN, CDR2 SVGIG (reference sequence). V lost 2 bases, J lost 4 bases, and 5 bases lay in between. This chain's CDR3 is CAWSNSETQYF. The CDR3 nucleotides read TGTGCCTGGAGTAACTCAGAGACCCAGTACTTC.

In its sample, this clonotype was seen many times. V gene TRBV9 combines with J gene TRBJ2-7; 9 bases map to TRBD2. Germline CDR1 SGDLS, CDR2 YYNGEE. The CDR3 runs to 15 residues. V dropped 0 bases and J dropped 6; count of bases not matched to a gene: 7. The CDR3: CASSVEAGGQREQYF. In DNA form, the CDR3 reads TGTGCCAGCAGCGTAGAGGCGGGAGGGCAACGCGAGCAGTACTTC.

This clonotype was observed at least ten times. V gene TRBV2 combines with J gene TRBJ1-5; D unresolved. V lost 5 bases to trimming and J lost 3 bases, with 11 bases between them. CDR3 length equals 14 residues. Germline assignment: CDR1 SNHLY and CDR2 FYNNEI. The CDR3, as DNA: TGTGCCAGCAGTACCGGGAGCCTCAATCAGCCCCAGCATTTT. It translates to CASSTGSLNQPQHF. The variable domain in full, completed from reference TRBV2 and TRBJ1-5, reads EPEVTQTPSHQVTQMGQEVILRCVPISNHLYFYWYRQILGQKVEFLVSFYNNEISEKSEIFDDQFSVERPDGSNFTLKIRSTKLEDSAMYFCASSTGSLNQPQHFGDGTRLSIL.

The chain combines TRBV6-1 with TRBJ1-2; no firm D call. This CDR3 contains 14 residues. V lost 1 base and J lost 4, with 10 bases in between. Germline V gene lookup returns CDR1 MNHNS and CDR2 SASEGT. This CDR3 reads CASSEDASPYGYTF. In nucleotides, the CDR3 is TGTGCCAGCAGTGAAGATGCGTCGCCCTATGGCTACACCTTC.

This clonotype occurred many times. The chain combines TRBV20-1 with TRBJ2-3, with 11 positions matching TRBD2. The CDR3 covers 15 residues. Germline V gene lookup returns CDR1 DFQATT and CDR2 SNEGSKA (reference sequence). V shed 1 base, J shed 4 bases, and the junction held 4 bases outside the gene matches. The CDR3 here is CSARVTSGSPDTQYF. The CDR3 region has the DNA TGCAGTGCTAGAGTCACTAGCGGGAGTCCAGATACGCAGTATTTT.

V and J are TRBV15 and TRBJ1-2; D unclear. CDR1 is LNHNV and CDR2 is YYDKDF in the germline V gene (reference sequence). Trimming cost V 0 bases and J 4 bases, with 6 bases left between them. CDR3 length: 13 residues. CDR3 bases: TGTGCCACCAGCAGAGATGGCCTCTATGGCTACACCTTC. It is translated as CATSRDGLYGYTF.

This clonotype was seen ten or more times. This chain uses TRBV20-1 with TRBJ2-7; TRBD2 matches 7 bases. J was trimmed by 1 base and V by 6 bases; bases with no gene match: 9. The CDR3 has 14 residues. CDR1 DFQATT and CDR2 SNEGSKA come from the germline V gene (reference sequence). The CDR3 DNA is TGCAGTGCGCCATCTAGCGGATCATCCTACGAGCAGTACTTC. Amino acids: CSAPSSGSSYEQYF.

This clonotype was counted at least ten times. The chain uses TRBV7-8 and TRBJ2-3; D is unresolved. The CDR3 runs 11 residues. V was trimmed by 5 bases and J by 6 bases, leaving 6 bases between them. Germline V lookup: CDR1 SGHVS, CDR2 FQNEAQ. CDR3 coding DNA: TGTGCCAGCAGCCTTGCTGATACGCAGTATTTT. Its translation: CASSLADTQYF.

The chain is built from TRBV5-1 and TRBJ2-1; 9 bases are a match to TRBD1. Germline loops: CDR1 SGHRS, CDR2 YFSETQ. The CDR3 is 16 amino acids. Germline trimming cut 5 bases from V and 9 bases from J; bases unmatched to any gene: 15. The CDR3 loop reads CASSTLGQGIRAEQFF. The CDR3, as DNA: TGCGCCAGCAGTACCCTTGGACAGGGGATTCGGGCTGAGCAGTTCTTC.

J is TRBJ2-7 and V is TRBV5-8; 9 nucleotides align to TRBD1. The CDR3 is 15 residues long. V was clipped by 4 bases and J by 0 bases; unmatched bases: 5. From germline, CDR1 is SGHTS and CDR2 YDEGEE. The CDR3 region has the DNA TGTGCCAGCAGCCCCGGGACAGGGAACTCCTACGAGCAGTACTTC. Amino acid sequence: CASSPGTGNSYEQYF. The entire variable domain, with the rest obtained from reference TRBV5-8 and TRBJ2-7, is as follows: EAGVTQSPTHLIKTRGQQATLRCSPISGHTSVYWYQQALGLGLQFLLWYDEGEERNRGNFPPRFSGRQFPNYSSELNVNALELEDSALYLCASSPGTGNSYEQYFGPGTRLTVT.

This clonotype was seen a handful of times. This chain joins TRBV10-2 and TRBJ1-2; perhaps TRBD1 as D (5 bases). The V gene lost 4 bases and the J gene lost 8 bases, with 14 bases spanning the gap. This CDR3 spans 13 amino acids. Germline-derived CDR1 and CDR2 are WSHSY and SAAADI. The CDR3 DNA reads as TGCGCCAGCAGTGTGGGGACTTATGACGGCTACACCTTC. Translated, it gives CASSVGTYDGYTF.

In its sample, this clonotype was seen many times. The V gene is TRBV12-3 or TRBV12-4, the J gene TRBJ2-1; no clear D. V was clipped by 4 bases and J by 8 bases, with 15 bases between them. The length of the CDR3 is 14 residues. CDR3 protein: CASSSDPLGYEQFF. In DNA, the CDR3 is TGTGCCAGCAGTTCAGACCCTTTGGGATATGAGCAGTTCTTC.

This clonotype occurred many times. J is TRBJ2-7 and V is TRBV7-9; tentative D call: TRBD2 (5 bases). Deletions cut 3 bases from V and 3 bases from J, with 9 bases between. The CDR3 is 13 amino acids. The germline gives CDR1 SEHNR, CDR2 FQNEAQ (reference sequence). CDR3 in amino acids: CASSLASRYEQYF. The CDR3 bases are TGTGCCAGCAGCTTGGCTAGCCGCTACGAGCAGTACTTC.

V is TRBV28 and J is TRBJ1-1, with 7 bases fitting TRBD1. This CDR3 comprises 14 residues. Trimming cost V 5 bases and J 1 base; bases outside gene matches: 4. Germline V gene data show CDR1 as MDHEN and CDR2 as SYDVKM. The CDR3 DNA is TGTGCCAGCAGTGGGGACAGATCGAACACTGAAGCTTTCTTT. Its protein product is CASSGDRSNTEAFF.

This clonotype was picked up a small number of times. The V gene is TRBV7-2, the J gene TRBJ2-1, with a tentative D call TRBD1 (6 bases). Germline-derived CDR1 and CDR2 are SGHTA and FQGNSA. This CDR3 is built from 13 residues. Trimming took off 6 bases at V and 4 bases at J, with 10 bases between the two ends. CDR3 amino acids: CASRSQGYNEQFF. The CDR3 region has the DNA TGTGCCAGCAGGTCACAGGGTTACAATGAGCAGTTCTTC.

This clonotype occurred many times. This chain uses TRBV27 with TRBJ1-1; D is ambiguous. Germline V gene data show CDR1 as MNHEY and CDR2 as SMNVEV (reference sequence). V was pared by 3 bases and J by 0 bases, with 5 bases between. The CDR3 is 13 amino acids. DNA for the CDR3: TGTGCCAGCAGTTTTCAGTTGAACACTGAAGCTTTCTTT. Translated: CASSFQLNTEAFF.

Many counts were recorded for this clonotype. This chain uses TRBV19 with TRBJ2-1; TRBD2 matches 9 bases. Trimming at V came to 4 bases and at J to 4 bases, leaving 5 bases not matched to a gene. Germline V gene sequence: CDR1 LNHDA, CDR2 SQIVND (reference sequence). This CDR3 has 15 residues. The CDR3 DNA reads TGTGCCAGTAGTAAGCTAGCGGGACTATACAATGAGCAGTTCTTC. Protein product: CASSKLAGLYNEQFF.

This chain uses TRBV5-5 with TRBJ2-7; TRBD1 might be the D (5 bases). The CDR3 consists of 15 residues. In germline, CDR1 is SGHKS, CDR2 YYEKEE (reference sequence). Trimming shortened V by 0 bases and J by 1 base, and 11 bases separated the two germline ends. This CDR3 reads CASSLAQGPSYEQYF. The DNA of the CDR3 is TGTGCCAGCAGCTTGGCGCAGGGTCCGTCCTACGAGCAGTACTTC.

This clonotype was counted a few times. The chain recombines TRBV6-1 with TRBJ1-1, with 7 bases lining up with TRBD1. CDR3 length equals 13 residues. The ends lost 6 bases at V and 4 bases at J; junction bases unmatched: 5. Germline CDR1 is MNHNS and CDR2 is SASEGT. CDR3 protein: CASRKGGVTEAFF. CDR3 sequence (DNA): TGTGCCAGCAGGAAAGGGGGCGTCACTGAAGCTTTCTTT.

This clonotype was recorded many times. The chain uses TRBV7-2 and TRBJ1-1; tentatively, D is TRBD1 (5 bases). The V gene's germline CDR1 is SGHTA and CDR2 FQGNSA. The CDR3 has 13 residues. V was trimmed by 4 bases and J by 5 bases, leaving 11 bases between them. CDR3 loop: CASSSWDGTEAFF. CDR3 DNA: TGTGCCAGCAGCTCCTGGGACGGAACTGAAGCTTTCTTT.